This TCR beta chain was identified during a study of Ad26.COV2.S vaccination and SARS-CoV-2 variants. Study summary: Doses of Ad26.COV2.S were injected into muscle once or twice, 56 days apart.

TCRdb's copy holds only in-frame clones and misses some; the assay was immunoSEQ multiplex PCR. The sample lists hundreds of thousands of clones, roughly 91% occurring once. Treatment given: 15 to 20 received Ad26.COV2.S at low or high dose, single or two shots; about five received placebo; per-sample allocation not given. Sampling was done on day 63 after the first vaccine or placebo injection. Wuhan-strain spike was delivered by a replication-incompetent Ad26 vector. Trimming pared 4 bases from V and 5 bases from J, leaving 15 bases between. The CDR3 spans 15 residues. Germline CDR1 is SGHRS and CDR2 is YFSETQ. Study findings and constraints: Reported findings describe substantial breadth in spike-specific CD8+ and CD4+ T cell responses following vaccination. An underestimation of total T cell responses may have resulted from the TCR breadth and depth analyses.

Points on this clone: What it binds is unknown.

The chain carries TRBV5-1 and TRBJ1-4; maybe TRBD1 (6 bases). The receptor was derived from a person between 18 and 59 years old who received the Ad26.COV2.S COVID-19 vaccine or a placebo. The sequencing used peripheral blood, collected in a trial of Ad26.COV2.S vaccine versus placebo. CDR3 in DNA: TGCGCCAGCAGCATAGGAACAGGGAGAAATGAAAAACTGTTTTTT. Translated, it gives CASSIGTGRNEKLFF.